The entry below describes one T cell receptor (beta chain). Its matching antigen is unknown. V lost 6 bases and J lost 10; bases outside the gene matches: 7. The length of the CDR3 is 11 residues. Germline-derived CDR1 and CDR2 are DFQATT and SNEGSKA (reference sequence). Sorted out of PBMCs were CD4+ T cells and CD8+ T cells. The data are from a study of CD8+ T cells in alopecia areata. Once RNA had been extracted, it was reverse transcribed into cDNA to act as the sequencing template. Sequencing used immunoSEQ multiplex PCR; TCRdb keeps in-frame clones, though not all of them. The sample consists of approximately 150,000 clones, 45% to 60% of them appearing once. Findings and caveats of the study: Mice showed clearer TCR sharing than patients did, a gap that was possibly HLA-related. For lesional scalp, especially alopecia totalis/universalis, clonality was higher than in normal scalp.

Sequencing used CD4+ T cells sorted from blood. The sequence was collected from a human donor in good health. This chain joins TRBV20-1 and TRBJ2-3, with TRBD2 identical over 7 bases. CDR3 sequence (DNA): TGCAGTGCGGGGCGGGGGATCGCGCAGTATTTT. It specifies CSAGRGIAQYF.